The clone carrying this T cell receptor beta chain was picked up a small number of times. The antigen remains undetermined. For TCRbeta, the library was prepared with unique molecular identifiers. TCRdb itself ran the PCR reads through MiXCR, one entry per CDR3 protein. Of hundreds of thousands of distinct CDR3 sequences in the sample, 15% to 20% were seen once. The data originate from a study of T-cell reconstitution after alpha-beta-depleted transplantation in children. General observations from the study: As was reported, about two months after transplant, alpha-beta T cells came from several hundred expanded graft clones.

The specimen was PBMCs, mostly from graft donor cells, collected 360 days after TCRalphabeta/CD19-depleted stem cell transplant. The sequence came from a male patient younger than 18 who had a stem cell transplant for acute lymphoblastic leukemia, so the T cells may come from the graft donor.

The CDR3 sequence: CASSQDWAGYGYTF. The CDR3 nucleotides read TGCGCCAGCAGCCAAGATTGGGCAGGCTATGGCTACACCTTC. This rearrangement joins TRBV4-1 to TRBJ1-2; D is ambiguous. Germline CDR1 MGHRA, CDR2 YSYEKL. The CDR3 extends over 14 amino acids. V was clipped by 0 bases and J by 4 bases, with 9 bases between them.